These 17 T cell receptor beta chains came from one sample sequenced in a study of T cell responses to AZD1222 COVID-19 vaccine. Sequencing used immunoSEQ multiplex PCR; TCRdb keeps in-frame clones, though not all of them. Of 130,000 or so clones in the sample, around 92% are singletons; the top ten hold roughly 2%. The sequencing used peripheral blood, collected 28 days after the second AZD1222 dose. The receptors shown here come from an adult who received the AZD1222 COVID-19 vaccine.

This sequence joins TRBV30 and TRBJ1-4; D ambiguous. This CDR3 is 14 amino acids long. Germline CDR1 is GTSNPN and CDR2 is SVGIG (reference sequence). With 2 bases removed from V and 3 bases from J, the gap between germline ends came to 10 bases. In DNA form, the CDR3 reads TGTGCCTGGAGTAAACCGGTGCCTAATGAAAAACTGTTTTTT. Translated: CAWSKPVPNEKLFF. Based on the CDR3 plus reference TRBV30 and TRBJ1-4, the full variable domain is SQTIHQWPATLVQPVGSPLSLECTVEGTSNPNLYWYRQAAGRGLQLLFYSVGIGQISSEVPQNLSASRPQDRQFILSSKKLLLSDSGFYLCAWSKPVPNEKLFFGSGTQLSVL.

The rearrangement joins TRBV5-4 to TRBJ2-1; 8 nucleotides align to TRBD2. Trimming at V came to 7 bases and at J to 5 bases, leaving 8 bases not matched to a gene. Germline CDR1 SGHNT, CDR2 YYREEE (reference sequence). This CDR3 spans 14 amino acids. CDR3 nucleotide sequence: TGTGCCAGCCCCAAGGGTAGCGGGGACAATGAGCAGTTCTTC. It encodes CASPKGSGDNEQFF.

The table lists this clone with a count of one. The J gene is TRBJ1-1, the V gene TRBV5-1; possibly TRBD1 for D (5 bases). Trimming cost V 4 bases and J 0 bases, with 16 bases left between them. This CDR3 region has 16 residues. Germline loops: CDR1 SGHRS, CDR2 YFSETQ. The CDR3 DNA sequence: TGCGCCAGCAGCCTCGGACACGGTAGTATGAACACTGAAGCTTTCTTT. This codes for CASSLGHGSMNTEAFF.

This chain connects TRBV18 to TRBJ1-2; 8 bases are a match to TRBD1. Looked up from germline, CDR1 is KGHSH and CDR2 is LQKENI. This CDR3 is built from 15 residues. Unmatched junction bases numbered 13, after V lost 5 bases and J lost 8 bases. The CDR3 spells CASSNGQGEYWGYTF. CDR3 DNA: TGTGCCAGCTCAAATGGACAGGGCGAGTATTGGGGCTACACCTTC. The full variable domain, in which reference TRBV18 and TRBJ1-2 provide the parts outside the CDR3, is NAGVMQNPRHLVRRRGQEARLRCSPMKGHSHVYWYRQLPEEGLKFMVYLQKENIIDESGMPKERFSAEFPKEGPSILRIQQVVRGDSAAYFCASSNGQGEYWGYTFGSGTRLTVV.

The rearrangement uses TRBV3-1 (or the pseudogene TRBV3-2) and TRBJ1-5; D not certain. The CDR3 contains 13 residues. Germline V gene lookup returns CDR1 LGHDT and CDR2 YNNKEL (reference sequence). With 0 bases removed from V and 3 bases from J, the gap between germline ends came to 3 bases. CDR3 protein: CASSQEINQPQHF. CDR3 sequence (DNA): TGTGCCAGCAGCCAAGAAATCAATCAGCCCCAGCATTTT.

This rearrangement joins TRBV6-5 to TRBJ1-6; D ambiguous. V shed 6 bases and J shed 5 bases, with 8 bases lying between them. This CDR3 contains 13 residues. Looked up from germline, CDR1 is MNHEY and CDR2 is SVGAGI. Here the CDR3 reads CASRTLNNSPLHF. The CDR3, as DNA: TGTGCCAGCAGAACACTAAATAATTCACCCCTCCACTTT.

The chain recombines TRBV30 with TRBJ2-6; D unresolved. V dropped 1 base and J dropped 0 bases, with 7 bases sitting between them. This CDR3 spans 15 amino acids. The germline V gene has CDR1 GTSNPN and CDR2 SVGIG (reference sequence). In nucleotides, the CDR3 is TGTGCCTGGAGTGAACAGATCTCTGGGGCCAACGTCCTGACTTTC. It yields the protein CAWSEQISGANVLTF.

V gene TRBV5-6 combines with J gene TRBJ1-5; 10 nucleotides align to TRBD1. The CDR3 runs to 16 residues. V lost 3 bases and J lost 3; bases outside the gene matches: 6. From germline, CDR1 is SGHDT and CDR2 YYEEEE. The CDR3, as DNA: TGTGCCAGCAGCTCGCGGACAGGGGGGTTCAATCAGCCCCAGCATTTT. It is translated as CASSSRTGGFNQPQHF.

The chain uses TRBV3-1 (or the pseudogene TRBV3-2) and TRBJ1-1, with D maybe TRBD1 (6 bases). Germline-derived CDR1 and CDR2 are LGHDT and YNNKEL (reference sequence). Trimming pared 3 bases from V and 1 base from J, leaving 9 bases between. The CDR3 has 14 residues. The CDR3 loop is CASSQWGQNTEAFF. The CDR3, as DNA: TGTGCCAGCAGCCAGTGGGGACAGAACACTGAAGCTTTCTTT.

The chain joins TRBV25-1 to TRBJ1-1, with D uncertain. The CDR3 runs 14 residues. The germline CDR1 and CDR2 sequences are MGHDK and SYGVNS. Trimming took 2 bases from V and 4 from J, leaving 11 bases between them. The CDR3 here is CASSEQSLGTEAFF. In DNA, the CDR3 is TGTGCCAGCAGTGAACAGAGCCTGGGCACTGAAGCTTTCTTT. Full variable domain (outside the CDR3, taken from reference TRBV25-1 and TRBJ1-1): EADIYQTPRYLVIGTGKKITLECSQTMGHDKMYWYQQDPGMELHLIHYSYGVNSTEKGDLSSESTVSRIRTEHFPLTLESARPSHTSQYLCASSEQSLGTEAFFGQGTRLTVV.

V gene TRBV7-9 combines with J gene TRBJ1-6, with 8 nucleotides matching TRBD1. V was clipped by 6 bases and J by 9 bases; unmatched bases: 4. The germline gives CDR1 SEHNR, CDR2 FQNEAQ (reference sequence). The CDR3 has 13 residues. In nucleotides, the CDR3 is TGTGCCAGCAGGCCAACAGGGGGTTCACCCCTCCACTTT. Translation: CASRPTGGSPLHF.

The rearrangement links TRBV2 to TRBJ1-5; tentatively, D is TRBD1 (6 bases). Trimming removed 7 bases from V and 7 bases from J, with 11 bases in between. CDR3 size: 12 residues. Germline values: CDR1 SNHLY, CDR2 FYNNEI. DNA for the CDR3: TGTGCCAGCACTCCACAGGGACAGCCCCAGCATTTT. As protein: CASTPQGQPQHF.

The rearrangement joins TRBV4-2 to TRBJ2-2, with 8 bases matching TRBD2. V was clipped by 0 bases and J by 2 bases; unmatched bases: 8. This CDR3 has 18 amino acids. Germline V lookup: CDR1 LGHNA, CDR2 YNFKEQ. This CDR3 reads CASSQDTSGGYNTGELFF. In DNA form, the CDR3 reads TGTGCCAGCAGCCAAGATACGAGCGGGGGATATAACACCGGGGAGCTGTTTTTT.

The V call is TRBV4-3, the J call TRBJ1-5; 8 bases fit TRBD1. This CDR3 comprises 15 residues. Trimming at V came to 0 bases and at J to 7 bases, leaving 5 bases not matched to a gene. Germline lookup yields CDR1 LGHNA and CDR2 YSLEER. In nucleotides, the CDR3 is TGCGCCAGCAGCCAAGATCTTGGACAGGGCCAGCCCCAGCATTTT. This encodes CASSQDLGQGQPQHF.

This rearrangement joins TRBV5-4 to TRBJ2-5, with 10 bases matching TRBD2. Trimming cost V 5 bases and J 5 bases; bases outside gene matches: 3. CDR1 is SGHNT, CDR2 YYREEE, per germline (reference sequence). The CDR3 length is 13 residues. The CDR3 protein is CASSRLAGETQYF. In DNA form, the CDR3 reads TGTGCCAGCAGTAGACTAGCGGGTGAGACCCAGTACTTC.

V gene TRBV29-1 combines with J gene TRBJ1-2, with a possible D match to TRBD1 (6 bases). CDR3 length: 11 amino acids. Germline CDR1 reads SQVTM; CDR2 reads ANQGSEA. V lost 4 bases to trimming and J lost 8 bases, with 11 bases between them. The CDR3 nucleotides are TGCAGCGTTGGACAGGTAGAGGGCTACACCTTC. The encoded protein is CSVGQVEGYTF.

The J gene is TRBJ1-5, the V gene TRBV6-4; D is unclear. The CDR3 contains 13 residues. V lost 11 bases and J 4 bases, leaving 15 bases between the germline ends. CDR1 and CDR2 from the germline V gene are MRHNA and SNTAGT. The CDR3 reads CALRRSVNQPQHF. The CDR3 bases are TGTGCCCTTAGGAGGTCCGTGAATCAGCCCCAGCATTTT.